These 24 T cell receptor beta chains were all obtained from the same sample, sequenced in a study of T cells in Graves' hyperthyroidism and ophthalmopathy. The TCR beta CDR3 regions underwent amplification using RNA transcripts as the source. The study used the HTBI primer set for a first-round RT-PCR of the TCR CDR3. One entry per CDR3 protein, called by TCRdb with MiXCR from the multiplex PCR reads. The data show about 260,000 distinct CDR3 sequences, about 25% seen once. Sequencing was performed on blood. Receptors originate from a man between 35 and 55 years old with Graves' hyperthyroidism that later progressed to Graves' ophthalmopathy.

The chain recombines TRBV27 with TRBJ2-5; perhaps TRBD2 as D (6 bases). This CDR3 region has 15 residues. The germline CDR1 and CDR2 sequences are MNHEY and SMNVEV (reference sequence). Trimming took 5 bases from V and 5 from J, leaving 18 bases between them. CDR3 region: CASSSTGVRGETQYF. As DNA, the CDR3 is TGTGCCAGCAGTAGCACGGGGGTTCGAGGGGAGACCCAGTACTTC.

This clonotype appeared many times. The CDR3 sequence: CAYSEAVHQPQHF. The CDR3 region has the DNA TGTGCCTACTCAGAGGCGGTCCATCAGCCCCAGCATTTT. The rearrangement uses TRBV30 and TRBJ1-5, with D unresolved. Trimming shortened V by 7 bases and J by 5 bases, and 15 bases separated the two germline ends. Germline V gene sequence: CDR1 GTSNPN, CDR2 SVGIG (reference sequence). This CDR3 has 13 amino acids.

The table lists this clonotype with many counts. The junction does not match germline at one end; this may be a read error. The rearrangement uses TRBV6-4 and TRBJ1-1, with D possibly being TRBD1 (6 bases). Germline loops: CDR1 MRHNA, CDR2 SNTAGT. CDR3 length: 15 residues. This chain's CDR3 is CASSDYRVWRTEASF. The CDR3 DNA reads TGTGCCAGCAGTGACTACAGGGTATGGCGCACTGAAGCTTCCTTT.

In its sample, this clonotype was seen many times. The V and J genes are TRBV28 and TRBJ2-7, with 7 bases lining up with TRBD1. The CDR3 consists of 15 residues. CDR1 and CDR2 (germline): MDHEN, SYDVKM. Losses at the gene ends were 5 bases for V and 3 bases for J; bases not matched to a gene: 10. Written as DNA, the CDR3 is TGTGCCAGCAGTCACAGGACAGGAACAGACTACGAGCAGTACTTC. Residues: CASSHRTGTDYEQYF.

This clonotype has ten or more counts. The chain uses TRBV20-1 and TRBJ2-5; 9 nucleotides match TRBD1. This CDR3 is built from 14 residues. The germline V gene has CDR1 DFQATT and CDR2 SNEGSKA (reference sequence). The junction had 8 bases not matched to a gene; V was cut back by 4 bases and J by 5 bases. CDR3 loop: CSATTGGGRETQYF. Written as DNA, the CDR3 is TGCAGTGCTACAACAGGGGGCGGCAGGGAGACCCAGTACTTC.

This clonotype has at least ten counts. The chain employs TRBV5-4 and TRBJ2-2, with 11 bases lining up with TRBD2. V gave up 3 bases and J gave up 5 bases; unmatched junction bases: 9. This CDR3 has 17 residues. Germline V gene lookup returns CDR1 SGHNT and CDR2 YYREEE (reference sequence). CDR3 in DNA: TGTGCCAGCAGCTATGTAGCGGGAGGGCCATTAACCGGGGAGCTGTTTTTT. Amino acids: CASSYVAGGPLTGELFF.

The chain couples TRBV29-1 to TRBJ2-5; weak D call: TRBD1 (5 bases). The CDR3 extends over 15 amino acids. The ends were cut back, 4 bases at V and 5 bases at J, with 20 bases in the middle. Germline CDR1 and CDR2: SQVTM and ANQGSEA. The CDR3 is CSVVGGLTDGETQYF. The CDR3, as DNA: TGCAGCGTTGTTGGCGGATTGACAGACGGGGAGACCCAGTACTTC.

This clonotype was observed at least ten times. V and J are TRBV28 and TRBJ1-2, with D possibly TRBD1 on 5 matching bases. Germline CDR1 reads MDHEN; CDR2 reads SYDVKM. This CDR3 region has 15 residues. V lost 6 bases and J 5 bases, leaving 19 bases between the germline ends. The CDR3 DNA reads TGTGCCAGCAGCGCCGTAGGGGTTCGCCCTTATGGCTACACCTTC. Amino acids: CASSAVGVRPYGYTF.

The chain links TRBV6-1 to TRBJ2-2; perhaps TRBD2 as D (6 bases). V shed 8 bases and J shed 1 base, with 11 bases lying between them. CDR1 MNHNS and CDR2 SASEGT come from the germline V gene. The CDR3 contains 14 residues. The CDR3 coding sequence is TGTGCCAGCGCCGGGACTCTGAACACCGGGGAGCTGTTTTTT. Amino acids: CASAGTLNTGELFF.

This clonotype showed up many times. The chain joins TRBV25-1 to TRBJ2-2; no firm D call. The ends were cut back, 3 bases at V and 5 bases at J, with 7 bases in the middle. Germline V gene data show CDR1 as MGHDK and CDR2 as SYGVNS. The CDR3 totals 13 residues. The CDR3 loop reads CASSEFTTGELFF. The CDR3 DNA reads as TGTGCCAGCAGTGAGTTCACAACCGGGGAGCTGTTTTTT.

This clonotype occurred many times. This rearrangement joins TRBV29-1 to TRBJ2-7; 12 nucleotides match TRBD2. V lost 5 bases to trimming and J lost 7 bases; unmatched junction nucleotides: 12. CDR3 length: 15 amino acids. Germline V gene sequence: CDR1 SQVTM, CDR2 ANQGSEA. The CDR3 protein is CSVRGTSGPTGEQYF. DNA for the CDR3: TGCAGCGTTAGGGGGACTAGCGGGCCTACGGGAGAGCAGTACTTC.

The table lists this clonotype with many counts. The gene calls are TRBV20-1 and TRBJ2-3; D unresolved. Germline loops: CDR1 DFQATT, CDR2 SNEGSKA (reference sequence). Trimming removed 3 bases from V and 2 bases from J, with 12 bases in between. The CDR3 spans 14 residues. CDR3 coding DNA: TGCAGTGCTAGTCTTTCGGCGGACACAGATACGCAGTATTTT. Amino acid sequence: CSASLSADTDTQYF.

This clonotype has just a few counts. V gene TRBV5-1 combines with J gene TRBJ2-7, with 10 bases matching TRBD1. The CDR3 sequence is 13 residues long. CDR1 SGHRS and CDR2 YFSETQ come from the germline V gene. After removal of 7 bases from V and 5 bases from J, the junction contained 6 bases not matched to a gene. CDR3 residues: CASAGQGVDEQYF. CDR3 in DNA: TGCGCCAGCGCCGGACAGGGGGTAGACGAGCAGTACTTC.

This chain links TRBV6-5 with TRBJ2-7; no firm D call. CDR3 size: 15 residues. Trimming removed 2 bases at V and 2 bases at J, with 13 bases between. Germline CDR1 MNHEY, CDR2 SVGAGI. CDR3: CASSYRPGFTYEQYF. Here the CDR3 DNA reads TGTGCCAGCAGTTACAGACCCGGCTTCACCTACGAGCAGTACTTC.

This clonotype was observed at least ten times. The chain combines TRBV2 with TRBJ1-2; D possibly corresponds to TRBD1 (6 bases). V was shortened by 6 bases and J by 4 bases, with 15 bases between the two germline ends. Germline V gives CDR1 SNHLY, CDR2 FYNNEI. The CDR3 is 14 residues long. The DNA for the CDR3 is TGTGCCAGCAGGGCCGACAGGCTGAGCTATGGCTACACCTTC. It yields the protein CASRADRLSYGYTF.

This clonotype was recorded a few times. The chain joins TRBV6-1 to TRBJ2-5; no reliable D call. CDR1 and CDR2 from the germline V gene are MNHNS and SASEGT. The CDR3 spans 11 residues. V gave up 1 base and J gave up 9 bases, with 6 bases separating them. The DNA of the CDR3 is TGTGCCAGCAGTGAAGAACGGTCCCAGTACTTC. It codes for CASSEERSQYF.

This clonotype was picked up a small number of times. V usage is TRBV6-1 and J usage is TRBJ2-6, with 7 positions matching TRBD1. After removal of 6 bases from V and 2 bases from J, the junction contained 4 bases not matched to a gene. This CDR3 is 15 amino acids long. Germline CDR1 is MNHNS and CDR2 is SASEGT. This chain's CDR3 is CASRNRGTGANVLTF. The CDR3 DNA reads as TGTGCCAGCAGAAACAGGGGAACTGGGGCCAACGTCCTGACTTTC.

This clonotype was picked up many times. The chain employs TRBV28 and TRBJ2-3; the D is unclear. CDR1 and CDR2 (germline): MDHEN, SYDVKM. This CDR3 has 13 residues. The V end was cut by 5 bases, the J end by 2 bases, with 8 bases between. CDR3 sequence: CASSDLFTDTQYF. The CDR3 nucleotides read TGTGCCAGCAGTGACTTGTTCACAGATACGCAGTATTTT.

The count of this clonotype is one. V is TRBV6-1 and J is TRBJ2-7; the D gene could be TRBD1 or TRBD2 (5 bases each). Germline V CDR1 and CDR2: MNHNS, SASEGT. The CDR3 covers 14 residues. Trimming shortened V by 6 bases and J by 7 bases, and 19 bases separated the two germline ends. CDR3 DNA sequence: TGTGCCAGCAGCACCGGGACGGCTGAATGGGAGCAGTACTTC. Translation: CASSTGTAEWEQYF.

This clonotype was detected only a few times. The chain employs TRBV20-1 and TRBJ2-7; possible D gene TRBD1, 5 bases. Germline CDR1 reads DFQATT; CDR2 reads SNEGSKA (reference sequence). This CDR3 comprises 12 residues. Deletions cut 3 bases from V and 3 bases from J, with 9 bases between. CDR3 loop: CSARGQGYEQYF. CDR3 sequence (DNA): TGCAGTGCTAGGGGGCAGGGCTACGAGCAGTACTTC.

In DNA, the CDR3 is TGTGCCAGCAGTTACTCGAAGGTGTTGAACACTGAAGCTTTCTTT. Its translation: CASSYSKVLNTEAFF. The J gene is TRBJ1-1, the V gene TRBV6-5; D not resolved. CDR1 MNHEY and CDR2 SVGAGI come from the germline V gene. The V end was cut by 0 bases, the J end by 0 bases, with 8 bases between. This CDR3 has 15 amino acids.

The V and J genes are TRBV12-3 or TRBV12-4 and TRBJ2-5; weak D call: TRBD2 (5 bases). Between the trimmed V and J ends, which lost 5 bases and 1 base, there was a span of 8 bases. This CDR3 is 13 amino acids long. The CDR3 DNA reads TGTGCCAGCAGTGAGAGGGCCCAAGAGACCCAGTACTTC. Its translation: CASSERAQETQYF.

This clonotype appeared many times. The rearrangement uses TRBV19 and TRBJ1-3, with D unclear. V shed 6 bases and J shed 9 bases, with 9 bases lying between them. This CDR3 contains 11 residues. Germline V gene lookup returns CDR1 LNHDA and CDR2 SQIVND (reference sequence). The CDR3 sequence: CASSEESTIYF. The CDR3 nucleotides are TGTGCCAGTAGCGAGGAAAGCACCATATATTTT.

This clonotype showed up many times. CDR3 coding DNA: TGTGCCAGCAGCACCGGCTGGGGCAGCGAGCAGTACTTC. Translating it yields CASSTGWGSEQYF. The genes are TRBV2 and TRBJ2-7; possibly TRBD1 for D (5 bases). Germline V gene lookup returns CDR1 SNHLY and CDR2 FYNNEI. The CDR3 contains 13 residues. The ends were cut back, 6 bases at V and 6 bases at J, with 15 bases in the middle.